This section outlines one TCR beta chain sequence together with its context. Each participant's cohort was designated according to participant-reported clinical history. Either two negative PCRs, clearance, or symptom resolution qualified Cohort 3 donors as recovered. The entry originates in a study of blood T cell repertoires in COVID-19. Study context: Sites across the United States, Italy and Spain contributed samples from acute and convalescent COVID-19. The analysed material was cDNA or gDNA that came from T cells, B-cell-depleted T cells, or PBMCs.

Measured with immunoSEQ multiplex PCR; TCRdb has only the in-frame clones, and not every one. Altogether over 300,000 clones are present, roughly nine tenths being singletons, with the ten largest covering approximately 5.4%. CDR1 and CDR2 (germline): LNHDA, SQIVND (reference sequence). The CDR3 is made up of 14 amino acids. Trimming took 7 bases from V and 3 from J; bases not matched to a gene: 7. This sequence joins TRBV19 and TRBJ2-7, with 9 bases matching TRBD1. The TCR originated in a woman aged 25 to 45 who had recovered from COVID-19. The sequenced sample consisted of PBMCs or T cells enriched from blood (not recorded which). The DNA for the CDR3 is TGTGCCAGTACCCCGGGACAGGGAAACTACGAGCAGTACTTC. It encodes CASTPGQGNYEQYF. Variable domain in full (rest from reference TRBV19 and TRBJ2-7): DGGITQSPKYLFRKEGQNVTLSCEQNLNHDAMYWYRQDPGQGLRLIYYSQIVNDFQKGDIAEGYSVSREKKESFPLTVTSAQKNPTAFYLCASTPGQGNYEQYFGPGTRLTVT.